Listed here are 29 T cell receptor beta chains from one sample, sequenced in a study of T cell repertoires in cytomegalovirus infection. MiXCR, applied by TCRdb to the reads, yields one record per CDR3 protein. The table records 200,000 or so distinct CDR3 sequences, less than 50% of them present only once. These receptors lack a known antigen. This specimen consisted of CD8+ T cells from cultured PBMCs, obtained from culture after CMV antigen stimulation. The receptors here all came from a human donor in good health (CMV status not recorded). Some clones in this sample may be carry-over from other donors' samples.

The rearrangement uses TRBV12-3 or TRBV12-4 and TRBJ2-1, with TRBD2 matching over 8 bases. The V gene end was trimmed by 7 bases and the J gene end by 3 bases; junction bases not matched to a gene: 11. The CDR3 totals 16 residues. Here the CDR3 DNA reads TGTGCCAGCATCGCCCTCGGGGGGGGATACTACAATGAGCAGTTCTTC. It encodes CASIALGGGYYNEQFF.

This chain uses TRBV27 with TRBJ2-7; 8 bases agree with TRBD1. The CDR3 contains 13 residues. Losses at the gene ends were 8 bases for V and 3 bases for J; bases not matched to a gene: 6. The germline V gene has CDR1 MNHEY and CDR2 SMNVEV (reference sequence). DNA for the CDR3: TGTGCCAGCTCCAGGACAGGGAGCTACGAGCAGTACTTC. Translation gives CASSRTGSYEQYF.

The rearrangement links TRBV11-3 to TRBJ2-3; a possible D gene is TRBD2 (7 bases). This CDR3 region has 17 residues. Trimming stripped 5 bases from V and 1 base from J, with 19 bases between. From germline, CDR1 is SGHNT and CDR2 YENEEA. The CDR3 spells CASSKTPRGGGTDTQYF. CDR3 DNA sequence: TGTGCCAGCAGCAAAACCCCAAGGGGGGGAGGCACAGATACGCAGTATTTT.

The chain combines TRBV6-6 with TRBJ2-1; possible D gene TRBD2, 5 bases. CDR1 MNHNY and CDR2 SVGAGI come from the germline V gene (reference sequence). Between the trimmed V and J ends, which lost 2 bases and 7 bases, there was a span of 9 bases. The CDR3 sequence is 13 residues long. CDR3 protein: CASSYPGDNEQFF. The CDR3, as DNA: TGTGCCAGCAGTTACCCCGGGGATAATGAGCAGTTCTTC.

This clonotype was seen a handful of times. The chain has TRBV15 and TRBJ1-4, with no clear D. The CDR3 has 13 residues. From germline, CDR1 is LNHNV and CDR2 YYDKDF (reference sequence). V was cut by 11 bases and J by 0 bases, with 10 bases left in between. In DNA, the CDR3 is TGTGCCGTCCCGCGGGCAACTAATGAAAAACTGTTTTTT. The encoded protein is CAVPRATNEKLFF.

The V and J genes are TRBV28 and TRBJ2-3, with 16 bases identical to TRBD2. From germline, CDR1 is MDHEN and CDR2 SYDVKM. Trimming removed 7 bases from V and 5 bases from J; junction bases left unmatched: 9. This CDR3 spans 17 amino acids. CDR3 in DNA: TGTGCCAGCAAAGCCCCGGGACTAGCGGGAGGGGGAGATACGCAGTATTTT. Translated, it gives CASKAPGLAGGGDTQYF. Using reference TRBV28 and TRBJ2-3 for the parts outside the CDR3, the full variable domain is DVKVTQSSRYLVKRTGEKVFLECVQDMDHENMFWYRQDPGLGLRLIYFSYDVKMKEKGDIPEGYSVSREKKERFSLILESASTNQTSMYLCASKAPGLAGGGDTQYFGPGTRLTVL.

The chain links TRBV11-2 to TRBJ2-1; D is uncertain. Germline lookup yields CDR1 SGHAT and CDR2 FQNNGV. The CDR3 sequence is 15 residues long. V lost 0 bases, J lost 8 bases, and 14 bases lay in between. The CDR3 reads CASSLERPFTHEQFF. In DNA, the CDR3 is TGTGCCAGCAGCTTAGAGAGGCCATTTACTCATGAGCAGTTCTTC.

The chain couples TRBV6-5 to TRBJ2-5; the match to TRBD1 covers 10 bases. V shed 2 bases and J 5 bases; nucleotides not matched to a gene: 5. CDR1 and CDR2 from the germline V gene are MNHEY and SVGAGI. The CDR3 covers 15 residues. CDR3 coding DNA: TGTGCCAGCAGTTACCCCGGGACAGGGGAGGAGACCCAGTACTTC. This gives the protein CASSYPGTGEETQYF.

In this sample, this clonotype turned up a few times. The V call is TRBV11-2, the J call TRBJ2-3; 9 nucleotides agree with TRBD2. CDR1 is SGHAT and CDR2 is FQNNGV in the germline V gene. Germline trimming cut 5 bases from V and 1 base from J; bases unmatched to any gene: 4. This CDR3 region has 15 residues. The CDR3 region is CASSLRLAGTDTQYF. The CDR3 bases are TGTGCCAGCAGCCTCCGACTAGCGGGCACAGATACGCAGTATTTT.

The CDR3 is CASSQDPAAGEGYNEQFF. The DNA for the CDR3 is TGCGCCAGCAGCCAAGATCCGGCAGCGGGAGAAGGTTACAATGAGCAGTTCTTC. The rearrangement links TRBV4-1 to TRBJ2-1; 8 bases agree with TRBD2. Germline CDR1 MGHRA, CDR2 YSYEKL. CDR3 length: 18 amino acids. V trimming: 0 bases; J trimming: 4 bases; junction bases outside the gene matches: 11.

The DNA of the CDR3 is TGTGCCAGCAGCTTGCGAGGACAGGGGAGCAACACCGGGGAGCTGTTTTTT. Protein sequence: CASSLRGQGSNTGELFF. The chain employs TRBV5-8 and TRBJ2-2; 9 bases match TRBD1. V lost 1 base, J lost 2 bases, and 6 bases stayed unmatched. CDR3 size: 17 residues. In germline, CDR1 is SGHTS, CDR2 YDEGEE.

This clonotype was seen a few times. The chain combines TRBV28 with TRBJ2-7, with a possible D match to TRBD1 (5 bases). The CDR3 length is 13 residues. Trimming pared 5 bases from V and 2 bases from J, leaving 10 bases between. CDR1 is MDHEN, CDR2 SYDVKM, per germline. The CDR3 protein is CASSPGHPYEQYF. CDR3 DNA: TGTGCCAGCAGTCCTGGACACCCCTACGAGCAGTACTTC.

This sequence joins TRBV10-3 and TRBJ1-2; D is undetermined. Per germline, CDR1 ENHRY and CDR2 SYGVKD. V shed 2 bases and J shed 2 bases, with 3 bases lying between them. The CDR3 extends over 12 amino acids. CDR3 bases: TGTGCCATCAGTGAGGGAAACTATGGCTACACCTTC. Its protein is CAISEGNYGYTF.

This clonotype has ten or more counts. The chain employs TRBV7-2 and TRBJ1-1; possible D gene TRBD1, 5 bases. CDR1 SGHTA and CDR2 FQGNSA come from the germline V gene. The V end lost 3 bases, the J end lost 1 base, and 18 bases lay between the germline ends. This CDR3 contains 17 residues. The chain's CDR3 is CASSLAPRVTGNTEAFF. DNA of the CDR3: TGTGCCAGCAGCTTGGCCCCCAGGGTGACTGGGAACACTGAAGCTTTCTTT.

This chain connects TRBV7-3 to TRBJ2-1; TRBD2 agrees at 14 bases. This CDR3 region has 18 residues. The germline V gene has CDR1 SGHTA and CDR2 FQGTGA. J lost 7 bases, V lost 2 bases, and 10 bases had no gene match. CDR3 nucleotides: TGTGCCAGCAGCTTAGCCCCGACTAGCGGGGGGGCCGGGAATGAGCAGTTCTTC. It specifies CASSLAPTSGGAGNEQFF.

The V call is TRBV27, the J call TRBJ1-1; D gene uncertain. The length of the CDR3 is 15 residues. Trimming shortened V by 0 bases and J by 0 bases, and 8 bases separated the two germline ends. Germline CDR1 is MNHEY and CDR2 is SMNVEV (reference sequence). This chain's CDR3 is CASSLSRGVNTEAFF. The CDR3 DNA reads as TGTGCCAGCAGTTTATCGCGGGGAGTGAACACTGAAGCTTTCTTT.

This chain uses TRBV24-1 with TRBJ1-5; 10 positions agree with TRBD1. Per germline, CDR1 KGHDR and CDR2 SFDVKD. V lost 1 base, J lost 1 base, and 9 bases stayed unmatched. This CDR3 has 19 residues. CDR3 residues: CATSDLPGQGRMSNQPQHF. The CDR3 nucleotides are TGTGCCACCAGTGATTTACCGGGACAGGGGCGAATGAGCAATCAGCCCCAGCATTTT.

In its sample, this clonotype was seen a few times. V is TRBV7-9 and J is TRBJ1-1, with D perhaps TRBD1 (6 bases). Between the trimmed V and J ends, which lost 0 bases and 8 bases, there was a span of 10 bases. The CDR3 is made up of 13 amino acids. Germline loops: CDR1 SEHNR, CDR2 FQNEAQ (reference sequence). The CDR3 DNA sequence: TGTGCCAGCAGCTTAGCGGGGGCCCAGGAAGCTTTCTTT. Its protein product is CASSLAGAQEAFF.

This clonotype was seen a handful of times. The chain has TRBV9 and TRBJ2-3, with D hard to call. V was shortened by 6 bases and J by 0 bases, with 11 bases between the two germline ends. The CDR3 length is 14 residues. Germline V lookup: CDR1 SGDLS, CDR2 YYNGEE. The chain's CDR3 is CASTVGGSTDTQYF. CDR3 in DNA: TGTGCCAGCACCGTGGGCGGCAGCACAGATACGCAGTATTTT.

The chain links TRBV19 to TRBJ1-2; the match to TRBD1 covers 9 bases. In germline, CDR1 is LNHDA, CDR2 SQIVND (reference sequence). The CDR3 contains 15 residues. V lost 10 bases to trimming and J lost 6 bases; unmatched junction nucleotides: 15. This CDR3 reads CATNPDRGNNHGYTF. The CDR3 DNA sequence: TGTGCCACCAACCCGGACAGGGGTAATAATCATGGCTACACCTTC.

The V and J genes are TRBV29-1 and TRBJ2-1, with D unclear. Germline V lookup: CDR1 SQVTM, CDR2 ANQGSEA. Trimming took off 5 bases at V and 2 bases at J, with 16 bases between the two ends. CDR3 length: 15 residues. The CDR3 DNA is TGCAGCGTTTGCCGGGCAACTACCCCCTACAATGAGCAGTTCTTC. Protein product: CSVCRATTPYNEQFF.

The chain couples TRBV6-5 to TRBJ2-3, with D possibly TRBD1 on 6 matching bases. The CDR3 covers 15 residues. The V gene lost 0 bases and the J gene lost 5 bases, with 12 bases spanning the gap. Looked up from germline, CDR1 is MNHEY and CDR2 is SVGAGI. CDR3 in DNA: TGTGCCAGCAGTTACTCGTTGGGGGCCGTAGATACGCAGTATTTT. Its translation is CASSYSLGAVDTQYF.

The J gene is TRBJ2-2, the V gene TRBV28, with 13 bases fitting TRBD2. J gave up 4 bases and V 6 bases, and 11 bases lay outside the gene matches. Germline CDR1 reads MDHEN; CDR2 reads SYDVKM. CDR3 size: 18 residues. The DNA for the CDR3 is TGTGCCAGCAGGGGGGAACTAGCGGGAGGGCGTCCCACCGGGGAGCTGTTTTTT. Translation: CASRGELAGGRPTGELFF.

This clonotype was counted only a few times. The chain joins TRBV6-5 to TRBJ1-1; D not certain. The ends were cut back, 4 bases at V and 8 bases at J, with 17 bases in the middle. The germline CDR1 and CDR2 sequences are MNHEY and SVGAGI. The CDR3 covers 14 residues. The CDR3: CASSSIPSRPEAFF. In DNA, the CDR3 is TGTGCCAGCAGTTCGATTCCCTCGCGACCGGAAGCTTTCTTT.

The CDR3 nucleotides are TGTGCCAGCAGTTTAGAACTAGCGGGAGTTAATGAGCAGTTCTTC. It encodes CASSLELAGVNEQFF. This rearrangement joins TRBV12-3 or TRBV12-4 to TRBJ2-1, with 11 bases lining up with TRBD2. The length of the CDR3 is 15 residues. V gave up 1 base and J gave up 7 bases; unmatched junction bases: 3.

This CDR3 is CASSQFRGNTGELFF. The CDR3, as DNA: TGTGCCAGCAGCCAGTTTCGGGGGAACACCGGGGAGCTGTTTTTT. V gene TRBV14 combines with J gene TRBJ2-2; weak D call: TRBD2 (5 bases). Trimming took off 3 bases at V and 1 base at J, with 9 bases between the two ends. Looked up from germline, CDR1 is SGHDN and CDR2 is FVKESK. This CDR3 contains 15 residues.

The table lists this clonotype with a few counts. The J gene is TRBJ2-1, the V gene TRBV9; D possibly corresponds to TRBD2 (8 bases). Trimming removed 4 bases at V and 5 bases at J, with 16 bases between. The CDR3 runs to 15 residues. Per germline, CDR1 SGDLS and CDR2 YYNGEE. The CDR3 reads CASSLSGGGHNEQFF. CDR3 in DNA: TGTGCCAGCAGCCTTTCGGGAGGGGGCCACAATGAGCAGTTCTTC.

The chain has TRBV7-9 and TRBJ1-4; D is uncertain. Germline CDR1 is SEHNR and CDR2 is FQNEAQ (reference sequence). This CDR3 has 15 residues. Trimming stripped 5 bases from V and 0 bases from J, with 10 bases between. CDR3 residues: CASSPHTTTNEKLFF. DNA for the CDR3: TGTGCCAGCAGCCCTCACACCACAACTAATGAAAAACTGTTTTTT.

This clonotype appeared a few times. The chain links TRBV9 to TRBJ2-7; 9 bases align to TRBD2. With 0 bases clipped from V and 4 bases from J, the junction kept 5 bases outside the gene matches. Germline V CDR1 and CDR2: SGDLS, YYNGEE. CDR3 length: 15 amino acids. Here the CDR3 DNA reads TGTGCCAGCAGCGTAGATGGCGGGGGGGTTTACGAGCAGTACTTC. It codes for CASSVDGGGVYEQYF.